The next 10 T cell receptor beta chains were all read from a single sample in a study of blood T cells in healthy people across ages. Together with a sample-barcoded 5' primer, a J-beta primer mix was included in a second PCR lasting roughly 6 to 12 cycles. TCRdb reprocessed the 5' RACE reads with MiXCR, giving one entry per CDR3 protein. The data show under 1,100,000 distinct CDR3 sequences, roughly 24% seen once. These same records also appear under a second study, on T cells of mothers and their children.

Sequencing was carried out using blood. The source of these receptors is a girl aged 2-10 years in good health.

This clonotype appeared many times. The chain employs TRBV27 and TRBJ2-7; D possibly corresponds to TRBD2 (6 bases). The CDR3 is 13 residues long. The ends were cut back, 3 bases at V and 7 bases at J, with 13 bases in the middle. Germline V gene data show CDR1 as MNHEY and CDR2 as SMNVEV (reference sequence). Written as DNA, the CDR3 is TGTGCCAGCAGTTTGGGGGGTCTAAGAGAGCAGTACTTC. This gives the protein CASSLGGLREQYF.

The chain combines TRBV5-5 with TRBJ2-3; 12 nucleotides match TRBD1. After removal of 3 bases from V and 6 bases from J, the junction contained 8 bases not matched to a gene. Per germline, CDR1 SGHKS and CDR2 YYEKEE (reference sequence). This CDR3 comprises 16 residues. CDR3 nucleotides: TGTGCCAGCAGCTCTCCGGGACAGGGGGCAATGGATACGCAGTATTTT. This translates into CASSSPGQGAMDTQYF.

The V call is TRBV12-3 or TRBV12-4, the J call TRBJ2-2, with 8 bases that match TRBD2. This CDR3 comprises 13 residues. Unmatched junction bases numbered 5, after V lost 6 bases and J lost 8 bases. CDR3 loop: CASSGTSSGELFF. The CDR3 bases are TGTGCCAGCAGCGGGACTAGTTCTGGGGAGCTGTTTTTT.

This clonotype showed up just a few times. This CDR3 fails to terminate in the conserved phenylalanine or tryptophan, so it likely reflects a read error. The rearrangement joins TRBV28 to TRBJ2-7; TRBD2 matches at 7 bases. V gave up 6 bases and J gave up 6 bases; unmatched junction bases: 17. Germline V gives CDR1 MDHEN, CDR2 SYDVKM. The CDR3 spans 16 residues. CDR3 amino acids: CASSAASVGGGLEQYL. Written as DNA, the CDR3 is TGTGCCAGCAGCGCGGCCAGTGTCGGCGGGGGTCTCGAGCAGTACCTC.

The J gene is TRBJ2-5, the V gene TRBV7-3; 9 positions agree with TRBD1. CDR1 SGHTA and CDR2 FQGTGA come from the germline V gene. The junction had 11 bases not matched to a gene; V was cut back by 2 bases and J by 7 bases. This CDR3 comprises 16 residues. Written as DNA, the CDR3 is TGTGCCAGCAGCTTAGGGGCACAGGGGGCTAAGGTGACCCAGTACTTC. It specifies CASSLGAQGAKVTQYF.

This clonotype was observed a few times. The chain combines TRBV29-1 with TRBJ2-5, with a weak D call TRBD1 (6 bases). The length of the CDR3 is 14 residues. Trimming took 6 bases from V and 1 from J, leaving 15 bases between them. Germline lookup yields CDR1 SQVTM and CDR2 ANQGSEA. The CDR3 protein is CSVERTELQETQYF. DNA of the CDR3: TGCAGCGTAGAGCGGACAGAGCTCCAAGAGACCCAGTACTTC.

This clonotype occurred a few times. This chain joins TRBV4-3 and TRBJ2-4, with D perhaps TRBD2 (6 bases). Trimming shortened V by 3 bases and J by 8 bases, and 11 bases separated the two germline ends. CDR1 and CDR2 (germline): LGHNA, YSLEER. This CDR3 region has 13 residues. The CDR3 DNA follows: TGCGCCAGCAGCCACCTAAGGGAGGACATTCAGTACTTC. Its translation is CASSHLREDIQYF.

The chain employs TRBV29-1 and TRBJ1-2; no clear D gene. This CDR3 region has 12 residues. V lost 4 bases, J lost 6 bases, and 12 bases lay in between. Per the germline V gene, CDR1 is SQVTM and CDR2 is ANQGSEA. CDR3 DNA: TGCAGCGTTGTATCGGCGGGTCATGGCTACACCTTC. Its protein is CSVVSAGHGYTF.

There are a few counts of this clonotype. This chain uses TRBV27 with TRBJ1-2; TRBD1 agrees at 7 bases. This CDR3 comprises 11 residues. Germline values: CDR1 MNHEY, CDR2 SMNVEV (reference sequence). V shed 6 bases, J shed 8 bases, and the junction held 3 bases outside the gene matches. CDR3 sequence: CASSRGNGYTF. DNA for the CDR3: TGTGCCAGCAGCAGGGGGAACGGCTACACCTTC.

Concerning this clonotype itself: A read error may account for a junction end that differs from germline. The chain joins TRBV7-2 to TRBJ2-1; D unclear. The CDR3 extends over 14 amino acids. Germline CDR1 is SGHTA and CDR2 is FQGNSA. CDR3 in amino acids: CVSSLVPHYNEQFF. In nucleotides, the CDR3 is TGTGTCAGCAGCTTAGTCCCTCACTACAATGAGCAGTTCTTC.